The 7 T cell receptor beta chains below come from one sample, sequenced in a study of blood T cell repertoires in COVID-19. The assay was immunoSEQ multiplex PCR, and TCRdb's table has in-frame clones only and misses some. Of under 200,000 clones listed, approximately 83% are singletons. The sample comprised peripheral blood. These receptors were taken from a human donor in a cohort sampled during active COVID-19.

The chain couples TRBV19 to TRBJ2-2, with D possibly being TRBD2 (5 bases). Germline V gives CDR1 LNHDA, CDR2 SQIVND (reference sequence). This CDR3 is 19 amino acids long. Trimming stripped 7 bases from V and 1 base from J, with 25 bases between. CDR3 in amino acids: CASTPPPGQEERNTGELFF. CDR3 bases: TGTGCCAGTACCCCTCCGCCCGGGCAGGAGGAAAGGAACACCGGGGAGCTGTTTTTT.

The chain couples TRBV24-1 to TRBJ2-1, with D tentatively TRBD1 (6 bases). V lost 6 bases and J lost 1, with 12 bases in between. The CDR3 consists of 15 residues. Germline CDR1 reads KGHDR; CDR2 reads SFDVKD. The CDR3 here is CATSKGQNSYNEQFF. CDR3 coding DNA: TGTGCCACCAGTAAAGGACAGAATTCCTACAATGAGCAGTTCTTC.

The genes are TRBV27 and TRBJ1-1; no reliable D call. The CDR3 runs to 13 residues. CDR1 and CDR2 from the germline V gene are MNHEY and SMNVEV (reference sequence). Trimming took 2 bases from V and 7 from J, leaving 11 bases between them. CDR3 protein: CASSLGQVGEAFF. The CDR3, as DNA: TGTGCCAGCAGTTTAGGTCAGGTGGGTGAAGCTTTCTTT.

The CDR3 DNA is TGTGCCAGCAGTTTGGGACACCCGAACACTGAAGCTTTCTTT. This gives the protein CASSLGHPNTEAFF. This sequence joins TRBV27 and TRBJ1-1, with D perhaps matching TRBD1 (6 bases). This CDR3 spans 14 amino acids. Germline CDR1 reads MNHEY; CDR2 reads SMNVEV (reference sequence). Trimming pared 3 bases from V and 1 base from J, leaving 9 bases between.

In DNA form, the CDR3 reads TGTGCCAGCAGCTTTTCCGACAGGGGGGATGGCTACACCTTC. Amino acid sequence: CASSFSDRGDGYTF. The rearrangement links TRBV5-6 to TRBJ1-2, with 9 bases identical to TRBD1. Germline CDR1 and CDR2: SGHDT and YYEEEE. This CDR3 contains 14 residues. V trimming: 2 bases; J trimming: 6 bases; junction bases outside the gene matches: 5. Full variable domain (rest looked up from reference TRBV5-6 and TRBJ1-2): DAGVTQSPTHLIKTRGQQVTLRCSPKSGHDTVSWYQQALGQGPQFIFQYYEEEERQRGNFPDRFSGHQFPNYSSELNVNALLLGDSALYLCASSFSDRGDGYTFGSGTRLTVV.

The V call is TRBV6-5, the J call TRBJ2-7; D call uncertain. Between the trimmed V and J ends, which lost 6 bases and 7 bases, there was a span of 13 bases. There are 12 residues in the CDR3. The V gene's germline CDR1 is MNHEY and CDR2 SVGAGI. The CDR3 reads CASSRGGLEQYF. CDR3 nucleotide sequence: TGTGCCAGCAGCCGCGGCGGTCTGGAGCAGTACTTC.

Notes on this clone: This sample includes further DNA sequences coding for the same CDR3. The CDR3 loop is CSARSGHEQYF. The DNA for the CDR3 is TGCAGTGCTAGGTCCGGTCACGAGCAGTACTTC. The chain combines TRBV20-1 with TRBJ2-7; D not certain. The CDR3 length is 11 residues. Trimming left V 3 bases short and J 5 bases short, with 8 bases between. Germline V gene data show CDR1 as DFQATT and CDR2 as SNEGSKA (reference sequence).